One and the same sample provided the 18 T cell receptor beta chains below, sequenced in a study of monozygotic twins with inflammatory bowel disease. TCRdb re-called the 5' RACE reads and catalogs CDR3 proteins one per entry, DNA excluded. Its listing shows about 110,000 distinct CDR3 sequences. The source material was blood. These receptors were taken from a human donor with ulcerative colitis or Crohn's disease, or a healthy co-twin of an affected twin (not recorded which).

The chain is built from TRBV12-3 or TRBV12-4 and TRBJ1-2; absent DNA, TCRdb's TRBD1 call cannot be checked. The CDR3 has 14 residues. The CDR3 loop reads CASSSDTPSFGYTF.

CDR3 region: CSARDRRLALSETQYF. The chain recombines TRBV20-1 with TRBJ2-5; the D call of TRBD2 rests on TCRdb alone, since no DNA is present to check it. Germline CDR1 DFQATT, CDR2 SNEGSKA (reference sequence). This CDR3 comprises 16 residues.

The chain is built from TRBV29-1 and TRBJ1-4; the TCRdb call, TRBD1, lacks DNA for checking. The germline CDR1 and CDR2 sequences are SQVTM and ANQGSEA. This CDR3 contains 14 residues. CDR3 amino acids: CSVALTGGNEKLFF.

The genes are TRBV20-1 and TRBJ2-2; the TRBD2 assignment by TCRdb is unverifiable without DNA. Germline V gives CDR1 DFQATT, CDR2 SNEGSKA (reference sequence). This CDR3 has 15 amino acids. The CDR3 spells CSAGTSGRSTGELFF.

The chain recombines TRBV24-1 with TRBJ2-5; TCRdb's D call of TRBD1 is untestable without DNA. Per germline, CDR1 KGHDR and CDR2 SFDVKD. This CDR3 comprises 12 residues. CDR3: CATRSGEETQYF.

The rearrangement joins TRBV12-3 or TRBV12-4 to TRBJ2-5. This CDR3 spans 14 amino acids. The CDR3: CASSLSRNQETQYF.

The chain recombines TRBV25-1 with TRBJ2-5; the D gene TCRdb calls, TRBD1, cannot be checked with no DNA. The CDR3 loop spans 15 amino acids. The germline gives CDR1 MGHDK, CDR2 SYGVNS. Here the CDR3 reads CASSDDLGARETQYF.

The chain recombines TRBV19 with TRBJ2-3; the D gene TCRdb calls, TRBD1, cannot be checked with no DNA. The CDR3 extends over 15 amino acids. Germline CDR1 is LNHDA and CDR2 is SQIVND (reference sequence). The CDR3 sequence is CASTGRSVPGDTQYF.

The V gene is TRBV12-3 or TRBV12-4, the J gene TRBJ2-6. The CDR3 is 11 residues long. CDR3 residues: CASSSWGPMTF.

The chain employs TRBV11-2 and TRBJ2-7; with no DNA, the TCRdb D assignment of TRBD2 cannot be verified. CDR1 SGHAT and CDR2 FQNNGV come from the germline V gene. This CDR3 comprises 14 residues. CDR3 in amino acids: CASSISSGTYEQYF.

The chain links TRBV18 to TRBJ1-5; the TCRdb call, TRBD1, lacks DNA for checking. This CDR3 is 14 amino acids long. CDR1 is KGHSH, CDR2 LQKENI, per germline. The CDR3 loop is CASSPGAALQPQHF.

This CDR3 reads CASSIGLAETQYF. J is TRBJ2-5 and V is TRBV19; TCRdb proposes TRBD2, but this gene call is untestable without DNA. The CDR3 runs 13 residues. Looked up from germline, CDR1 is LNHDA and CDR2 is SQIVND (reference sequence).

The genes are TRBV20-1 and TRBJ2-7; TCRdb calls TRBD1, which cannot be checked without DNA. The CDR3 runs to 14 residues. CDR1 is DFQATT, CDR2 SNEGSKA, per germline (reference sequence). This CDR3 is CSAGDRGHLLEQYF.

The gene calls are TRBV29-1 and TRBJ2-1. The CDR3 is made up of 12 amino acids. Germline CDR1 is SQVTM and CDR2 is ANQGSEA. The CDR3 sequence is CSVRLLYNEQFF.

The CDR3 spells CASSIAGGTEAFF. The chain couples TRBV9 to TRBJ1-1; TCRdb indicates TRBD1, and absent DNA this call remains unverified. Germline V CDR1 and CDR2: SGDLS, YYNGEE. The CDR3 length is 13 residues. Based on the CDR3 plus reference TRBV9 and TRBJ1-1, the full variable domain is DSGVTQTPKHLITATGQRVTLRCSPRSGDLSVYWYQQSLDQGLQFLIQYYNGEERAKGNILERFSAQQFPDLHSELNLSSLELGDSALYFCASSIAGGTEAFFGQGTRLTVV.

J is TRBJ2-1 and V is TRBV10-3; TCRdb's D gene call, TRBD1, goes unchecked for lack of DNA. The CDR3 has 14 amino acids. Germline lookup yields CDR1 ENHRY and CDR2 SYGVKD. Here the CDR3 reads CAISRQAIYNEQFF.

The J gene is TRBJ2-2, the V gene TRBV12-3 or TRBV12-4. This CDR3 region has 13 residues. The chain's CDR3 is CASRIRGTGELFF.

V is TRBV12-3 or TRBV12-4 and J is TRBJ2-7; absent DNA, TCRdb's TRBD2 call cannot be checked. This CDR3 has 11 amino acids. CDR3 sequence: CASSLGRQQYF.